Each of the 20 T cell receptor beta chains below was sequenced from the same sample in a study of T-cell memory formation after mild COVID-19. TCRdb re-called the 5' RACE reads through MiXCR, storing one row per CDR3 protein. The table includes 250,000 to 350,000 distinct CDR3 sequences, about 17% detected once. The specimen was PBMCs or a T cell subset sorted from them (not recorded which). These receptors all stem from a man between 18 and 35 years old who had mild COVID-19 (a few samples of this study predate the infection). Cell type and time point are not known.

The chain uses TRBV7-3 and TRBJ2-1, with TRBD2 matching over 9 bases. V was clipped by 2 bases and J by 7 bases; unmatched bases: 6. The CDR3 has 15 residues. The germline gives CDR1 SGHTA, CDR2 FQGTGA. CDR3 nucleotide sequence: TGTGCCAGCAGCTTAGGCCTAGCGGGGATTAATGAGCAGTTCTTC. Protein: CASSLGLAGINEQFF. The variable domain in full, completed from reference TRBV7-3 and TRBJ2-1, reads GAGVSQTPSNKVTEKGKYVELRCDPISGHTALYWYRQSLGQGPEFLIYFQGTGAADDSGLPNDRFFAVRPEGSVSTLKIQRTERGDSAVYLCASSLGLAGINEQFFGPGTRLTVL.

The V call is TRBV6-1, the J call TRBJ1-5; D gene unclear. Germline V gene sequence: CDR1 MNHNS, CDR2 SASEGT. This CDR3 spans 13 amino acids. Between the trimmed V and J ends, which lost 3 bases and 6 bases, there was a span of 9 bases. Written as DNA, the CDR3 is TGTGCCAGCAGTGAGTGGGGAGGTCAGCCCCAGCATTTT. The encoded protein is CASSEWGGQPQHF.

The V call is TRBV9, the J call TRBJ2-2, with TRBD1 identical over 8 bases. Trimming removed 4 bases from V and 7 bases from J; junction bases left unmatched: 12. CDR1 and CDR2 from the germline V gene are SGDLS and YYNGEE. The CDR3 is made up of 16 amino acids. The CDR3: CASSQTGVVGFGELFF. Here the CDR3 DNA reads TGTGCCAGCAGCCAGACAGGGGTTGTCGGATTCGGGGAGCTGTTTTTT.

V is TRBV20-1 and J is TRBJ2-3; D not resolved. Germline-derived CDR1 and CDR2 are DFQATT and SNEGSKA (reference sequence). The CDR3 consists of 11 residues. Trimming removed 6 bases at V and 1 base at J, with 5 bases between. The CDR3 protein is CSAQRTDTQYF. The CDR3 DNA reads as TGCAGTGCCCAGCGCACAGATACGCAGTATTTT.

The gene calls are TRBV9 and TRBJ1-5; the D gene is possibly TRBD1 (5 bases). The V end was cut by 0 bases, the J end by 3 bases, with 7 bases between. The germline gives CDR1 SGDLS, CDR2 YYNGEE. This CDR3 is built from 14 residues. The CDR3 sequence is CASSVGQPNQPQHF. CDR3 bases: TGTGCCAGCAGCGTAGGACAGCCCAATCAGCCCCAGCATTTT.

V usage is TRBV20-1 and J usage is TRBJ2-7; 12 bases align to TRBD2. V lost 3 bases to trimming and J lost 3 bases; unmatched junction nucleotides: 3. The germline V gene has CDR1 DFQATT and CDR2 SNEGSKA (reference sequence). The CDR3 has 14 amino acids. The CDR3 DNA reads TGCAGTGCTAGGAGACTAGCGGGGGACTACGAGCAGTACGTC. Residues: CSARRLAGDYEQYV.

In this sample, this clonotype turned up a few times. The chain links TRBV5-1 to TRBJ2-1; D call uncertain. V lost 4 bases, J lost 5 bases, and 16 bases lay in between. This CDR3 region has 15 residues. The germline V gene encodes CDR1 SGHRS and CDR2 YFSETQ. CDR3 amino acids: CASSELIRADNEQFF. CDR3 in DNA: TGCGCCAGCAGCGAGTTGATTAGGGCCGACAATGAGCAGTTCTTC.

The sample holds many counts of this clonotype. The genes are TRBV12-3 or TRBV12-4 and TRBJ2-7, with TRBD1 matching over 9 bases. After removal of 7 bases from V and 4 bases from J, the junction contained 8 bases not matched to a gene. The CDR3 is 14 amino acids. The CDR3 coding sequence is TGTGCCAGCACCTCTGGACAGGGGCGGTACGAGCAGTACTTC. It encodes CASTSGQGRYEQYF.

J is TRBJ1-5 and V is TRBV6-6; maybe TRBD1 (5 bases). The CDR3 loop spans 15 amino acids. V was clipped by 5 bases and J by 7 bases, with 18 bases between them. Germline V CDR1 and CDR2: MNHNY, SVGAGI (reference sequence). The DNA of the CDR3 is TGTGCCAGCAGTGAGCAAAGGGGTCAACGCCAGCCCCAGCATTTT. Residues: CASSEQRGQRQPQHF.

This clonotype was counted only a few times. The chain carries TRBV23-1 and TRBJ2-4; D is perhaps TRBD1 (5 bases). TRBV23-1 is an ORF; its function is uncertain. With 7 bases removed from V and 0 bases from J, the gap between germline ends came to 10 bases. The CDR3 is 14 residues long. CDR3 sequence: CASNGQRAKNIQYF. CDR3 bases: TGCGCCAGCAACGGACAACGAGCCAAAAACATTCAGTACTTC.

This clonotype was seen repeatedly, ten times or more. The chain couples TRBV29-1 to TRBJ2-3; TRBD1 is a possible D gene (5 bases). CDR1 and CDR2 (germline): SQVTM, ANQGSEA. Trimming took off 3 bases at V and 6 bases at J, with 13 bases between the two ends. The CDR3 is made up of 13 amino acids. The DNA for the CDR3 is TGCAGCGTTGATACAACAGGATTGGATACGCAGTATTTT. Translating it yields CSVDTTGLDTQYF.

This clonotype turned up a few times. The CDR3 sequence: CATSQTPNTEAFF. DNA for the CDR3: TGTGCCACCAGTCAGACACCGAACACTGAAGCTTTCTTT. J is TRBJ1-1 and V is TRBV15; D is undetermined. Germline CDR1 and CDR2: LNHNV and YYDKDF (reference sequence). The CDR3 is 13 residues long. The V end was cut by 6 bases, the J end by 1 base, with 9 bases between.

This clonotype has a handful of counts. In DNA, the CDR3 is TGCGCCAGCAGCTCCGGGGTGGGCGAGACCCAGTACTTC. Its translation: CASSSGVGETQYF. The chain recombines TRBV5-1 with TRBJ2-5, with D tentatively TRBD2 (5 bases). V was clipped by 3 bases and J by 5 bases, with 11 bases between them. From germline, CDR1 is SGHRS and CDR2 YFSETQ. This CDR3 spans 13 amino acids.

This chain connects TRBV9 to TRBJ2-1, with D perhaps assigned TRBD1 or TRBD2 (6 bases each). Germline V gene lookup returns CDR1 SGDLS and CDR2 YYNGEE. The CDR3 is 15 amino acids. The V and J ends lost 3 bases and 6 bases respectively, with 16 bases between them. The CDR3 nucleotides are TGTGCCAGCAGCGAGGGGGGTGCTAGTTTCAATGAGCAGTTCTTC. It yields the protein CASSEGGASFNEQFF.

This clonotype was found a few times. The CDR3 bases are TGCGCCAGCAGCCTCGGGACAGGGGCGACTGAAGCTTTCTTT. It translates to CASSLGTGATEAFF. The J gene is TRBJ1-1, the V gene TRBV5-1, with TRBD1 identical over 10 bases. The junction had 5 bases not matched to a gene; V was cut back by 4 bases and J by 5 bases. This CDR3 spans 14 amino acids. The V gene's germline CDR1 is SGHRS and CDR2 YFSETQ.

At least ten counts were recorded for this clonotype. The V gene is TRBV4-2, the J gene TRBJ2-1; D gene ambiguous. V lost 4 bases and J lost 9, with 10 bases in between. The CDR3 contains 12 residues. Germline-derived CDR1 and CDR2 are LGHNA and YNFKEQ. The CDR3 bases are TGTGCCAGCAGCCCATTGGGCGGTGAGCAGTTCTTC. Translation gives CASSPLGGEQFF.

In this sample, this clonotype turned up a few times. For the CDR3, the DNA is TGTGCCAGCTCACCACCGGGCCGGTACGAGCAGTACGTC. Translated: CASSPPGRYEQYV. The chain couples TRBV18 to TRBJ2-7, with unresolved D. CDR1 is KGHSH, CDR2 LQKENI, per germline. V lost 0 bases and J lost 4, with 7 bases in between. The CDR3 has 13 residues.

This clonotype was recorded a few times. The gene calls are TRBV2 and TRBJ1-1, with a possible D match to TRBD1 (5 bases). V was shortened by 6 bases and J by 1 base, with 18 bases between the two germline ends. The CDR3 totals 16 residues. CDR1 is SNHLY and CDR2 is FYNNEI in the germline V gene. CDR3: CASSAQGSGGNTEAFF. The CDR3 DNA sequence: TGTGCCAGCAGCGCTCAAGGGTCGGGGGGGAACACTGAAGCTTTCTTT.

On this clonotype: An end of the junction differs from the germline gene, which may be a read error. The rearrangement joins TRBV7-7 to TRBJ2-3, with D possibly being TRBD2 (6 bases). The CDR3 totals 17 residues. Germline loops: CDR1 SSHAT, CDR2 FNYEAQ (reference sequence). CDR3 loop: CASSLASGGRGTDTQYF. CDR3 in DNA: TGTGCTAGCAGCTTAGCGAGTGGAGGGCGCGGCACAGATACGCAGTATTTT.

In DNA form, the CDR3 reads TGTGCCAGCAGCTTCGGGTCGGGCAACGGCTACACCTTC. Its translation is CASSFGSGNGYTF. This sequence joins TRBV5-8 and TRBJ1-2, with no clear D. Germline V gives CDR1 SGHTS, CDR2 YDEGEE. The CDR3 has 13 residues. V gave up 2 bases and J gave up 8 bases, with 13 bases separating them.